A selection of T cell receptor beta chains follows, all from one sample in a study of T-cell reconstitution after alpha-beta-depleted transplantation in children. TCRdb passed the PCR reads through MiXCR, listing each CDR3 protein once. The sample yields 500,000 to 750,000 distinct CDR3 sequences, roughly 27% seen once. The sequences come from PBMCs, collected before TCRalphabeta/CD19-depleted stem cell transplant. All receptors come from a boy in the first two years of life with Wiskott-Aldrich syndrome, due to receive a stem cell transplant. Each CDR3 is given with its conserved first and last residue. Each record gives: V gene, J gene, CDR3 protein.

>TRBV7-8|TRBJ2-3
CASSLAWTASTDTQYF
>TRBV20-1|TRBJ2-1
CSAKISGRVNEQFF
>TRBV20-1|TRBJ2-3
CSARTGGTTDTQYF
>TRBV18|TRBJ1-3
CASSPKQGTSGNTIYF
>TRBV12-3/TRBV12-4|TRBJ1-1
CASTVDSSEAFF
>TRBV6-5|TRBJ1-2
CASRGQNYGYTF
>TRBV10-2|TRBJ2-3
CASNGPGGYHTDTQYF
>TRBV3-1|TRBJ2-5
CASSRGTGVETQYF
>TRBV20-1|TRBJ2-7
CSARDPTGTEQYF
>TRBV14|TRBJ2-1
CASSQTSEQFF
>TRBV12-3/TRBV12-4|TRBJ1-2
CASSHRGGYTF
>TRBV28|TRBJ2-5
CASSLIRGDRNQETQYF
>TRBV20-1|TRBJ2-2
CSARVVSTGELFF
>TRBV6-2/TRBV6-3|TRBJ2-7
CASSPHRTTNYEQYF
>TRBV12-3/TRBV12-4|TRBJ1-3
CASSLNLGFNTGNTIYF
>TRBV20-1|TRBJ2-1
CSAPLVRGYNEQFF
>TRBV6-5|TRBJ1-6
CASSYSLGQGSSPLHF
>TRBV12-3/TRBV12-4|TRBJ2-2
CASSQRQTTGELFF
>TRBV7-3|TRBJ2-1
CASSATSGFYNEQFF
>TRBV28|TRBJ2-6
CASSPGPSGANVLTF
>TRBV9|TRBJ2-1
CASSVEGRTANEQFF
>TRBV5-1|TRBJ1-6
CASSLRLGDGSLHF
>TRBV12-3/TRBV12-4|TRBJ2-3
CASSRLVSDTQYF
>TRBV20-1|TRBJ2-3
CSASPLAGAGTDTQYF
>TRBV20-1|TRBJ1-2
CSGGIGVAPMTF
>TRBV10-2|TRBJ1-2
CASSGQGLYGYTF